The present T cell receptor beta chain was sequenced within a study of blood T cell repertoires in COVID-19. The authors' processing: Using reference gene primer amplification, nucleated cell counts were estimated. Sequenced by immunoSEQ multiplex PCR; TCRdb stores in-frame clones only, minus some. V, J and clone size reflect that table, while D and trimming were determined from the DNA. Of roughly 150,000 clones detected, approximately 85% appear once; the ten largest clones hold about 7.8%. While infection was still active, Seattle patients were enrolled and then followed longitudinally. V lost 8 bases to trimming and J lost 7 bases; unmatched junction nucleotides: 10. The CDR3 length is 14 residues. Germline CDR1 reads GTSNPN; CDR2 reads SVGIG (reference sequence).

This clonotype was obtained from a woman aged 55-69 years with COVID-19, enrolled during active disease. Specimen: peripheral blood. This chain links TRBV30 with TRBJ2-3; 12 positions match TRBD2. Written as DNA, the CDR3 is TGTGCCGGATCTAGCGGGAGGGCGTGGAATACGCAGTATTTT. This gives the protein CAGSSGRAWNTQYF.